The present T cell receptor beta chain was sequenced within a study of T cell responses to AZD1222 COVID-19 vaccine. Profiling relied on immunoSEQ multiplex PCR, and the TCRdb table lists in-frame clones only, not all of them. The sample includes about 84,000 clones, approximately 88% of them seen just once. The CDR3 is 15 residues long. With 3 bases removed from V and 10 bases from J, the gap between germline ends came to 16 bases. Germline-derived CDR1 and CDR2 are LNHDA and SQIVND (reference sequence). The clonotype was recovered from an adult who received the AZD1222 COVID-19 vaccine. This material consisted of peripheral blood, taken 28 days after the second AZD1222 dose. The genes are TRBV19 and TRBJ1-6, with D hard to call. CDR3 region: CASSIIDTGGSPLHF. CDR3 nucleotide sequence: TGTGCCAGTAGTATTATCGACACCGGCGGGTCACCCCTCCACTTT.